This entry is about one T cell receptor beta chain. These data come from a study of blood T cell repertoires in COVID-19. On the study more broadly: In each case, the material was cDNA or gDNA derived from T cells, B-cell-depleted T cells, or PBMCs.

Cohorts were based on clinical histories the participants reported. Recovered status in Cohort 3 required two negative PCRs, clearance, or symptom resolution. CDR1 and CDR2 (germline): DFQATT, SNEGSKA (reference sequence). Trimming shortened V by 3 bases and J by 5 bases, and 14 bases separated the two germline ends. The CDR3 runs to 14 residues. Sequenced by immunoSEQ multiplex PCR; TCRdb stores in-frame clones only, minus some. The top ten clones hold 3% of a sample with about 270,000 clones, around 90% of them seen once. The chain uses TRBV20-1 and TRBJ2-1, with D possibly matching TRBD1 (5 bases). The sample taken for sequencing was PBMCs or T cells enriched from blood (not recorded which). The TCR sequence derives from a woman aged 50 to 60 who had recovered from COVID-19. The CDR3 loop is CSASRTRGNNEQFF. In DNA, the CDR3 is TGCAGTGCTAGTCGGACACGTGGGAACAATGAGCAGTTCTTC.